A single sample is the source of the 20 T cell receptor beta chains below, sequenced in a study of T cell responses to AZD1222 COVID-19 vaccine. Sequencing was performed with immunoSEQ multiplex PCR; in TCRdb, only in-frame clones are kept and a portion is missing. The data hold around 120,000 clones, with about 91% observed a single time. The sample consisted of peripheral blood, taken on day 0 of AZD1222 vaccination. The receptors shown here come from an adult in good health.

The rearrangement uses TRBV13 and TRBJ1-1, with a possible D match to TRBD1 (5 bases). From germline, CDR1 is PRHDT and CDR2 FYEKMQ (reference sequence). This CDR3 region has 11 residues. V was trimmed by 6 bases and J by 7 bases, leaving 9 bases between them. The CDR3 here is CASSATGEAFF. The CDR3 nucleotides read TGTGCCAGCAGTGCCACAGGTGAAGCTTTCTTT.

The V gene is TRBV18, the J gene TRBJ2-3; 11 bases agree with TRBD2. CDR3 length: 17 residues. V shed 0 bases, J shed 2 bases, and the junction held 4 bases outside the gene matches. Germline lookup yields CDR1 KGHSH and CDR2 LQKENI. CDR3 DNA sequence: TGTGCCAGCTCACCACCTGCTAGCGGGGGGTACACAGATACGCAGTATTTT. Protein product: CASSPPASGGYTDTQYF.

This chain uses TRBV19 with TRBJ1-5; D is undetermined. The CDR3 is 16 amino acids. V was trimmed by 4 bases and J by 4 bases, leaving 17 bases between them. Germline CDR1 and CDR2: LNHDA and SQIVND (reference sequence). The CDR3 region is CASSTRGMVGNQPQHF. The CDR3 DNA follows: TGTGCCAGTAGTACTCGAGGGATGGTAGGGAATCAGCCCCAGCATTTT. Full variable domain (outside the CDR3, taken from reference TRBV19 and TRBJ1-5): DGGITQSPKYLFRKEGQNVTLSCEQNLNHDAMYWYRQDPGQGLRLIYYSQIVNDFQKGDIAEGYSVSREKKESFPLTVTSAQKNPTAFYLCASSTRGMVGNQPQHFGDGTRLSIL.

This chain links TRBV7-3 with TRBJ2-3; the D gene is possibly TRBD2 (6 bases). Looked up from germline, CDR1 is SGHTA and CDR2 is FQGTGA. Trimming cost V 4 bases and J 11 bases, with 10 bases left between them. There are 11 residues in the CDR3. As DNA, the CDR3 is TGTGCCAGCAGCTCGGGACTCCTGCAGTATTTT. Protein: CASSSGLLQYF.

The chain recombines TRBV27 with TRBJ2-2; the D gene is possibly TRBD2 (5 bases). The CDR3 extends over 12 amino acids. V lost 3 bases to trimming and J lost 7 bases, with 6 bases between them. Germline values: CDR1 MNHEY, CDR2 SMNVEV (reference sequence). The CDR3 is CASSFGIGELFF. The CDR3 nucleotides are TGTGCCAGCAGTTTCGGGATCGGGGAGCTGTTTTTT.

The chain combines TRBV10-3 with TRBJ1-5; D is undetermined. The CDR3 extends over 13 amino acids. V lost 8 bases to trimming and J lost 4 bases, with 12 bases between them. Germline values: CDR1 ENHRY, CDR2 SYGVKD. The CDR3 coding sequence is TGTGCCATCGCGAGTCAGCCGAATCAGCCCCAGCATTTT. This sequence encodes CAIASQPNQPQHF.

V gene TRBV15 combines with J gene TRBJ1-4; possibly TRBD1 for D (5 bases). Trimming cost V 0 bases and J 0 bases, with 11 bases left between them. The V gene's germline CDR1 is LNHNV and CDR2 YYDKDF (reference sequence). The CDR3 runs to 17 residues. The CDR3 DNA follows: TGTGCCACCAGCAGAGATCAGGGTTCTGCAACTAATGAAAAACTGTTTTTT. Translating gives CATSRDQGSATNEKLFF.

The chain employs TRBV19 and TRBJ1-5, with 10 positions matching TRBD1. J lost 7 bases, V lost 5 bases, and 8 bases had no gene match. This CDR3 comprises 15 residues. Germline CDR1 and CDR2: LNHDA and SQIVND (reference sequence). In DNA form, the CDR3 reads TGTGCCAGTAGTGCCCAGACAGGGGGCTACCAGCCCCAGCATTTT. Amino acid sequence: CASSAQTGGYQPQHF.

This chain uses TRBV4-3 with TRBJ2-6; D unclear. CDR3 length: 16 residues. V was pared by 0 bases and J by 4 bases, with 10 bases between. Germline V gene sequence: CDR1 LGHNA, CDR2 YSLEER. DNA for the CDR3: TGCGCCAGCAGCCAAGACTGGCTTACCGGGGCCAACGTCCTGACTTTC. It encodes CASSQDWLTGANVLTF.

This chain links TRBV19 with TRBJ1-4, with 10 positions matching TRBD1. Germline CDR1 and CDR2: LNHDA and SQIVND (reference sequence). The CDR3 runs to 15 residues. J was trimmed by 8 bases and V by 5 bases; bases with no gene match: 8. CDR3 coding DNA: TGTGCCAGTAGTCCCGGGACAGGGGCCCAGGAAAAACTGTTTTTT. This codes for CASSPGTGAQEKLFF. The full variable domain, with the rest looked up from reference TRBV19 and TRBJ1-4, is DGGITQSPKYLFRKEGQNVTLSCEQNLNHDAMYWYRQDPGQGLRLIYYSQIVNDFQKGDIAEGYSVSREKKESFPLTVTSAQKNPTAFYLCASSPGTGAQEKLFFGSGTQLSVL.

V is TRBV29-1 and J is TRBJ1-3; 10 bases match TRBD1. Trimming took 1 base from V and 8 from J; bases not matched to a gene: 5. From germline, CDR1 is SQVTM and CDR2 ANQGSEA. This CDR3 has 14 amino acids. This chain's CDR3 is CSVEGPGTGDTIYF. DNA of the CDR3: TGCAGCGTTGAAGGTCCCGGGACAGGGGACACCATATATTTT. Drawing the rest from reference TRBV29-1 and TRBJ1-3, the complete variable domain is SAVISQKPSRDICQRGTSLTIQCQVDSQVTMMFWYRQQPGQSLTLIATANQGSEATYESGFVIDKFPISRPNLTFSTLTVSNMSPEDSSIYLCSVEGPGTGDTIYFGEGSWLTVV.

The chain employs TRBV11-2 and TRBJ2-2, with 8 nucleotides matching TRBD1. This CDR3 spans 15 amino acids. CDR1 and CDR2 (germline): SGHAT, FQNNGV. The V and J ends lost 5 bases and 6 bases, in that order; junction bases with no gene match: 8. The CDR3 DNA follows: TGTGCCAGCAGCAAAGACAGGGGAACCCCCGGGGAGCTGTTTTTT. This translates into CASSKDRGTPGELFF.

CDR3: CASSYGQMNTEAFF. The CDR3, as DNA: TGTGCCAGCAGTTACGGGCAGATGAACACTGAAGCTTTCTTT. The chain carries TRBV6-5 and TRBJ1-1; D is ambiguous. CDR1 and CDR2 (germline): MNHEY, SVGAGI. Trimming shortened V by 2 bases and J by 0 bases, and 7 bases separated the two germline ends. The CDR3 runs to 14 residues.

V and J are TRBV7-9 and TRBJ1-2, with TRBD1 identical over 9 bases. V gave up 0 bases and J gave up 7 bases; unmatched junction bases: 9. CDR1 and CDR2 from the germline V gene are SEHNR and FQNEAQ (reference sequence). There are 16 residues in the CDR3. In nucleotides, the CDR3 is TGTGCCAGCAGCTTAGCTCTCAGGGACAGGGACTCTGGCTACACCTTC. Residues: CASSLALRDRDSGYTF.

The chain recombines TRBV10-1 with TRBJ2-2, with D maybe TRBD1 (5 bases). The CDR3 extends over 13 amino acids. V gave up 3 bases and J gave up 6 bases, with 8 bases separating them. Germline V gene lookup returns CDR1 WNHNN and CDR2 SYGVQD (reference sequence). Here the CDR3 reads CASSEGEAGELFF. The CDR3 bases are TGCGCCAGCAGTGAAGGGGAAGCCGGGGAGCTGTTTTTT.

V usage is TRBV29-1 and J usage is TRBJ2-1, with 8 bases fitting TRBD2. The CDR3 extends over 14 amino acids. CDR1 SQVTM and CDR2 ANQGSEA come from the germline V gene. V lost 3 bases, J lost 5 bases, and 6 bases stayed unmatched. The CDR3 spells CSVDGGGRHNEQFF. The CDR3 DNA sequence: TGCAGCGTTGACGGCGGGGGGCGCCACAATGAGCAGTTCTTC.

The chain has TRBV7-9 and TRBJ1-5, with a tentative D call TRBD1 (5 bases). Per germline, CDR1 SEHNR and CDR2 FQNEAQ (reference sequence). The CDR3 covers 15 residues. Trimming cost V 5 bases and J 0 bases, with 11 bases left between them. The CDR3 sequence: CASSSGTNSNQPQHF. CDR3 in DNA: TGTGCCAGCAGCAGCGGGACGAATAGCAATCAGCCCCAGCATTTT.

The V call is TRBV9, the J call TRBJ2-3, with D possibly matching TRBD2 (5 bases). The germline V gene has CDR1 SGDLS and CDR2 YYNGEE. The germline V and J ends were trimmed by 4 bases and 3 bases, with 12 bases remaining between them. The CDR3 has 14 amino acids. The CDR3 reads CASSPRVHTDTQYF. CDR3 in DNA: TGTGCCAGCAGCCCGCGGGTCCATACAGATACGCAGTATTTT.

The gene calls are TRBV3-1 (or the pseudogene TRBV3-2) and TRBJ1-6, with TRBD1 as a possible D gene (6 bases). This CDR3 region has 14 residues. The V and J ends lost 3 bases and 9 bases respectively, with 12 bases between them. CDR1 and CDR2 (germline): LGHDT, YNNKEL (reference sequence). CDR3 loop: CASSQRGGPSPLHF. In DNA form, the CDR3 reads TGTGCCAGCAGCCAGAGGGGGGGACCTTCACCCCTCCACTTT.

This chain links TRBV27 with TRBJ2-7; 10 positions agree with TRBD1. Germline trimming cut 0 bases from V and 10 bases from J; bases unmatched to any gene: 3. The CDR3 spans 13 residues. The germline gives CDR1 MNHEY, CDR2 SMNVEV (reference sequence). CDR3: CASSLSGQGEQYF. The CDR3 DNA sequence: TGTGCCAGCAGTTTATCAGGACAGGGGGAACAGTACTTC.